This T cell receptor (beta chain) was sequenced in a study of blood T cell repertoires in COVID-19. Study in general: T cells, B-cell-depleted T cells, or PBMCs supplied cDNA or gDNA.

The CDR3 covers 14 residues. Trimming took off 7 bases at V and 5 bases at J, with 16 bases between the two ends. The germline CDR1 and CDR2 sequences are MNHEY and SVGAGI. As processed by the authors: By means of reference gene primer amplification, nucleated cell counts were estimated. The assay was immunoSEQ multiplex PCR, and TCRdb's table has in-frame clones only and misses some. The V and J calls and clone size are taken from that table; D and trimming were inferred from the DNA. The table includes roughly 120,000 clones, about 80% detected once. The J gene is TRBJ2-3, the V gene TRBV6-5; a weak D match, TRBD2 (5 bases). The source of this sequence is a woman at least 80 years old with acute or convalescent COVID-19. Sequences were obtained from peripheral blood. In DNA, the CDR3 is TGTGCCAGCATAGACGTAGGAGGCCGAGATACGCAGTATTTT. This sequence encodes CASIDVGGRDTQYF.